This T cell receptor (beta chain) was documented in a study of T cell responses to AZD1222 COVID-19 vaccine. The table lists this clone with a count of one. V was pared by 5 bases and J by 0 bases, with 14 bases between. Germline-derived CDR1 and CDR2 are MNHEY and SMNVEV (reference sequence). The CDR3 has 17 amino acids. Generated by immunoSEQ multiplex PCR, the TCRdb table keeps only in-frame clones and is missing some. Among fewer than 200,000 clones listed, roughly nine tenths were seen once. The sequenced sample was peripheral blood, obtained on day 0 of AZD1222 vaccination. The chain combines TRBV27 with TRBJ2-6, with a possible D match to TRBD1 (5 bases). The receptor was isolated from an adult in good health. CDR3 region: CASSRVFDSSGANVLTF. The DNA for the CDR3 is TGTGCCAGCAGTCGCGTCTTTGACAGCTCTGGGGCCAACGTCCTGACTTTC. Combining the CDR3 with reference TRBV27 and TRBJ2-6 gives the whole variable domain EAQVTQNPRYLITVTGKKLTVTCSQNMNHEYMSWYRQDPGLGLRQIYYSMNVEVTDKGDVPEGYKVSRKEKRNFPLILESPSPNQTSLYFCASSRVFDSSGANVLTFGAGSRLTVL.